This paragraph reports one T cell receptor beta chain. Its specificity is unknown. This record belongs to a study of blood T cells in healthy people across ages. Study-wide findings and caveats: PBMCs that were unsorted prevented a conclusive naive versus antigen-experienced comparison. Versus aged donors, long-lived donors had higher diversity and more naive CD4+ cells.

The draw of peripheral blood yielded roughly 9.4 milliliters from each donor. This CDR3 is built from 13 residues. Trimming shortened V by 4 bases and J by 5 bases, and 9 bases separated the two germline ends. CDR1 is SGHDN, CDR2 FVKESK, per germline. The second PCR ran roughly 7 to 11 cycles with a sample-barcoded 5' primer and J-beta primers. Each CDR3 protein gets one entry after TCRdb re-called the 5' RACE reads with MiXCR. The table records 700,000 or so distinct CDR3 sequences, over 20% of them present only once. This clonotype was sampled from a man between 70 and 80 years old in good health. Sample: blood. The chain recombines TRBV14 with TRBJ1-3; TRBD1 might be the D (6 bases). The CDR3 spells CASSPGHRNTIYF. The CDR3 DNA reads TGTGCCAGCAGCCCGGGACACCGAAACACCATATATTTT.